The present T cell receptor beta chain was sequenced within a study of PD-L1 blockade in urothelial cancer. TCRdb's copy holds only in-frame clones and misses some; the assay was immunoSEQ multiplex PCR. The repertoire holds some 71,000 clones, with approximately 86% as singletons. This clone was detected only once. Germline lookup yields CDR1 SEHNR and CDR2 FQNEAQ (reference sequence). Unmatched junction bases numbered 4, after V lost 5 bases and J lost 3 bases. The CDR3 is 13 amino acids. Described time point: pretreatment peripheral blood. The clonotype originates from a man aged 40-55 years with urothelial cancer. Sequenced material: PBMCs, taken around atezolizumab (anti-PD-L1) treatment. The chain carries TRBV7-9 and TRBJ2-7, with 7 bases aligning to TRBD2. CDR3 bases: TGTGCCAGCAGCCGGAGCGGGATCTACGAGCAGTACTTC. Translation: CASSRSGIYEQYF.